This T cell receptor beta chain was obtained from a study of T cell responses to AZD1222 COVID-19 vaccine. This clone came up once. There are 18 residues in the CDR3. V shed 2 bases, J shed 4 bases, and the junction held 10 bases outside the gene matches. Germline CDR1 and CDR2: LGHNA and YNFKEQ. Sequenced by immunoSEQ multiplex PCR; TCRdb stores in-frame clones only, minus some. The table includes about 120,000 clones, around 87% detected once. This sample comprised peripheral blood, obtained 28 days after the second AZD1222 dose. The genes are TRBV4-2 and TRBJ1-4; TRBD1 agrees at 10 bases. This clonotype was obtained from an adult who received the AZD1222 COVID-19 vaccine. The CDR3 here is CASSQLTGQGLNNEKLFF. CDR3 DNA: TGTGCCAGCAGCCAACTTACGGGACAGGGGCTTAATAATGAAAAACTGTTTTTT.